This T cell receptor beta chain derives from a study of neurological immune-mediated disorders. The CDR3 spans 14 residues. Germline trimming cut 5 bases from V and 3 bases from J; bases unmatched to any gene: 6. Germline V gene lookup returns CDR1 MNHEY and CDR2 SVGAGI. Time point defined: longitudinal time-point 3. This clonotype was seen ten or more times. 5'RACE employing 10-nucleotide random UMIs yielded the cDNA. TCRdb independently ran MiXCR on the 5' RACE reads; one entry per CDR3 protein. The repertoire includes approximately 85,000 distinct CDR3 sequences, 3.5% to 5.5% of them detected once, and approximately 5.4% sits in the top ten.

The chain has TRBV6-5 and TRBJ2-7; TRBD1 matches at 8 bases. Sequences were obtained from PBMCs. The sequence was obtained from a woman aged 55-70 years with multiple sclerosis. The chain's CDR3 is CASSRTGLSYEQYF. CDR3 nucleotide sequence: TGTGCCAGCAGTCGGACAGGGTTGAGCTACGAGCAGTACTTC.